This TCR beta chain was obtained from a study of T cells in Graves' hyperthyroidism and ophthalmopathy. Amplification of TCR beta CDR3 regions used RNA as the template. Primed by the HTBI set, a first-round RT-PCR was run on the TCR CDR3. TCRdb analysed the multiplex PCR reads with MiXCR anew, one entry per CDR3 protein. The sample has about 590,000 distinct CDR3 sequences, approximately 14% seen once; the top ten hold 7.3%. The CDR3 length is 13 residues. Germline V gene lookup returns CDR1 MNHEY and CDR2 SVGEGT. Trimming removed 3 bases at V and 6 bases at J, with 12 bases between. This clonotype was picked up a small number of times. Not enrolled were patients with uncontrolled infection, other autoimmune disease, pregnancy or lactation.

The chain uses TRBV6-2 or TRBV6-3 and TRBJ2-7; D gene ambiguous. Sequenced material: blood. The source is a woman aged 25 to 45 with Graves' hyperthyroidism. CDR3: CASSYITTGEQYF. The DNA of the CDR3 is TGTGCCAGCAGTTATATTACGACGGGCGAGCAGTACTTC.